Listed here are 9 T cell receptor beta chains from one sample, sequenced in a study of cytomegalovirus exposure and HLA in healthy donors. PCR was performed using 60 Vbeta and 13 Jbeta primers. Produced via immunoSEQ multiplex PCR; TCRdb's table is partial and in-frame only. The sample lists fewer than 120,000 clones; around 79% were seen once. The sequenced material came from PBMCs. All receptors derive from a woman in her twenties or thirties in good health and CMV-seronegative.

This rearrangement joins TRBV29-1 to TRBJ1-2; maybe TRBD1 (6 bases). The V and J ends lost 2 bases and 8 bases respectively, with 18 bases between them. This CDR3 region has 14 residues. CDR1 is SQVTM and CDR2 is ANQGSEA in the germline V gene. The CDR3 loop is CSVEKQGREGGYTF. CDR3 coding DNA: TGCAGCGTTGAAAAACAGGGAAGGGAGGGAGGCTACACCTTC. Drawing the rest from reference TRBV29-1 and TRBJ1-2, the complete variable domain is SAVISQKPSRDICQRGTSLTIQCQVDSQVTMMFWYRQQPGQSLTLIATANQGSEATYESGFVIDKFPISRPNLTFSTLTVSNMSPEDSSIYLCSVEKQGREGGYTFGSGTRLTVV.

The J gene is TRBJ2-1, the V gene TRBV9; TRBD1 matches at 7 bases. There are 14 residues in the CDR3. V lost 3 bases, J lost 2 bases, and 2 bases stayed unmatched. CDR1 is SGDLS and CDR2 is YYNGEE in the germline V gene. The CDR3 DNA reads TGTGCCAGCAGCGCGACAGGGACCTACAATGAGCAGTTCTTC. Translated, it gives CASSATGTYNEQFF.

This chain links TRBV11-2 with TRBJ2-7; a weak D match, TRBD2 (5 bases). V lost 1 base to trimming and J lost 0 bases, with 7 bases between them. The CDR3 has 14 residues. In germline, CDR1 is SGHAT, CDR2 FQNNGV. CDR3 loop: CASSLGTFSYEQYF. DNA for the CDR3: TGTGCCAGCAGCTTAGGGACTTTCTCCTACGAGCAGTACTTC.

This clone showed up just a few times. This CDR3 is CASRDTSGSVSYNEQFF. The CDR3 nucleotides read TGTGCCAGCAGGGATACTAGCGGGAGTGTTTCCTACAATGAGCAGTTCTTC. This chain joins TRBV28 and TRBJ2-1; the match to TRBD2 covers 11 bases. There are 17 residues in the CDR3. Germline V gene lookup returns CDR1 MDHEN and CDR2 SYDVKM. V shed 6 bases and J 1 base; nucleotides not matched to a gene: 8.

Concerning this clone: Other DNA sequences within the sample encode an identical CDR3. The rearrangement uses TRBV5-1 and TRBJ2-7; possibly TRBD2 for D (6 bases). Deletions cut 0 bases from V and 6 bases from J, with 10 bases between. Germline V gives CDR1 SGHRS, CDR2 YFSETQ. CDR3 length: 13 residues. The CDR3 here is CASSLARGGEQYF. As DNA, the CDR3 is TGCGCCAGCAGCTTGGCGAGGGGAGGCGAGCAGTACTTC.

The chain employs TRBV7-2 and TRBJ1-5; D ambiguous. The CDR3 runs 17 residues. Germline CDR1 is SGHTA and CDR2 is FQGNSA. V lost 0 bases and J 1 base, leaving 13 bases between the germline ends. CDR3 sequence: CASSLAPWGGSNQPQHF. CDR3 bases: TGTGCCAGCAGCTTAGCGCCATGGGGAGGAAGCAATCAGCCCCAGCATTTT.

The gene calls are TRBV30 and TRBJ2-3; the match to TRBD1 covers 10 bases. The CDR3 extends over 15 amino acids. CDR1 is GTSNPN, CDR2 SVGIG, per germline (reference sequence). V trimming: 5 bases; J trimming: 0 bases; junction bases outside the gene matches: 5. This CDR3 reads CAWGDRGPSTDTQYF. CDR3 DNA sequence: TGTGCCTGGGGGGACAGGGGACCCAGCACAGATACGCAGTATTTT.

The chain is built from TRBV28 and TRBJ1-2; D uncertain. V shed 4 bases and J shed 2 bases, with 17 bases lying between them. Germline V CDR1 and CDR2: MDHEN, SYDVKM. The CDR3 sequence is 16 residues long. CDR3 bases: TGTGCCAGCAGTTCTCCCCCCCTGGGAGGGAACTATGGCTACACCTTC. Amino acid sequence: CASSSPPLGGNYGYTF.

This clone was detected a few times. This chain joins TRBV29-1 and TRBJ1-1; D is undetermined. V lost 6 bases to trimming and J lost 1 base, with 9 bases between them. Germline CDR1 SQVTM, CDR2 ANQGSEA. The CDR3 extends over 12 amino acids. CDR3 nucleotides: TGCAGCGTCGCGGCATCGAACACTGAAGCTTTCTTT. Its protein product is CSVAASNTEAFF.